This T cell receptor (beta chain) appears in the sequencing data of a study of shared clonotypes between healthy human individuals (dated by TCRdb to between 2020 and 2021). About the full investigation: Three men and two women, aged 18 to 49 years, made up the cohort. To estimate repertoire size and how much clonotypes are shared between individuals, the study performed deep sequencing of blood TCR repertoires from roughly five healthy adults. Libraries were prepared and TCR repertoires were sequenced by different laboratories using diverse techniques, in order to increase sequencing depth and limit assay-specific biases. Per donor, three plates each were used for CD4 naive and CD4 memory, two for CD8 naive, and one for CD8 memory. Each donor's leukapheresis produced roughly between roughly 0.85 and 9.5 billion PBMCs. On the study overall, not on this receptor specifically: Estimated clonotype richness was generally larger for naive than for memory subsets. Only blood was sampled, and tissue TCR repertoires likely differ from those in blood. Pairwise subsampling indicated that sequencing depth was expected to affect the degree of clonotype sharing among donors. Because the study included only a small number of donors, the genetic and exposure-history diversity represented was limited. Incomplete sequencing was indicated by rarefaction of sorted-subset datasets, despite the large sequencing depth. Clonotypes shared by all four sorted-subset donors showed higher generation probabilities than non-shared clonotypes. Sharing across a handful of donors was observed for roughly 5.4% of naive CD4, about 4% of naive CD8, 2% to 2.5% of memory CD4, and less than 0.45% of memory CD8 clonotypes.

Using the deep immunoSEQ assay, multiplex PCR amplified TCR CDR3 regions from genomic DNA. Genomic DNA extracted from each cell subset was distributed evenly over all wells of several immunoSEQ 96-well plates, and each plate served as one replicate. For sorted subsets, approximately 190 ng of genomic DNA, equivalent to 25,000 to 30,000 T cell genomes, went into each replicate PCR. Purified libraries were quantified with a Qubit 3.0 fluorometer, sized on a Bioanalyzer 2100, and re-quantified with the KAPA Library Quantification kit. Every immunoSEQ 96-well plate was sequenced on a separate single-read 150-cycle Illumina NextSeq 550 flow cell. In the paper's pipeline: Because the immunoSEQ output included only junctional sequences and no quality scores, the filtering could not be the same as the filtering used for full-length reads. To assign V/J genes and CDR3, sequences were annotated against IMGT germline references using PyIR, a Python wrapper for IgBLAST v1.9. Any read was removed if the V/J assignment was weak (E-value above 1e-6), the CDR3 was missing, or the read contained stop codons, out-of-frame junctions, or ambiguous translated residues. V3J clonotypes were defined as sequences sharing an identical inferred V gene, J gene, and CDR3 amino acid sequence. Percentage overlap between repertoires was computed as shared unique clonotypes divided by the size of the smaller repertoire. Richness of each repertoire was evaluated using RTK rarefaction, the Chao1 estimator, and Recon v2.1 estimates of unobserved clonotypes. For all TCRbeta clonotypes obtained by the gDNA method from four donors, generation probabilities were computed with OLGA. TCRdb obtained this table from immuneACCESS and retained in-frame rearrangements with V and J assigned. These tables miss some clones; where compared with another copy, unresolved V genes account for less than half of the shortfall, and the remainder is unexplained. Clone size and V and J calls were adopted from that table, with D and trimming inferred from the DNA. This sample holds hundreds of thousands of clones; about 96% were observed only once. The ten most abundant clones make up more than 0.085% of the sample.

CD8 naive samples were CD45RO-negative cells positively selected for CCR7, giving a CD45RA+CCR7+ population that excluded TemRA cells. The donors were healthy, HIV-negative adults who had no recently reported acute infections or vaccinations. All donors were Caucasian adults living in Nashville, Tennessee, USA. After blood collection by leukapheresis, PBMCs were isolated using Ficoll-Histopaque density gradient centrifugation and then cryopreserved in the vapor phase of liquid nitrogen. Analytical flow cytometry was used to check the purity and quantity of every magnetically sorted T cell population. Genomic DNA was isolated from each sorted fraction and quantified by UV absorbance on a Nanodrop 2000c. Details on this clone: No antigen is known for it. No much larger clone is present one base from it, and per-base qualities are unavailable.

Material for sequencing was naive CD8+ T cells sorted from blood. This specimen's cell subset or site label, interpreted: CD45RA+CCR7+. The receptor comes from a woman between 25 and 40 years old in good health.

In nucleotide form, the sequence is TGTGCCAGCAGTCTCTTACAGGGGGCTTACACTGAAGCTTTCTTT. Its coded protein is CASSLLQGAYTEAFF. The chain links TRBV27 with TRBJ1-1, with TRBD1 matching 9 junction bases. Trimming takes 5 bases off V and 3 bases off J; junction bases not matched to a gene: 7. From the germline V gene (reference sequence), CDR1 is MNHEY and CDR2 is SMNVEV. The CDR3 runs 15 amino acids, cysteine and phenylalanine included. Only the CDR3 portion is preserved as DNA: 45 bases, with reading frame beginning at the first base.